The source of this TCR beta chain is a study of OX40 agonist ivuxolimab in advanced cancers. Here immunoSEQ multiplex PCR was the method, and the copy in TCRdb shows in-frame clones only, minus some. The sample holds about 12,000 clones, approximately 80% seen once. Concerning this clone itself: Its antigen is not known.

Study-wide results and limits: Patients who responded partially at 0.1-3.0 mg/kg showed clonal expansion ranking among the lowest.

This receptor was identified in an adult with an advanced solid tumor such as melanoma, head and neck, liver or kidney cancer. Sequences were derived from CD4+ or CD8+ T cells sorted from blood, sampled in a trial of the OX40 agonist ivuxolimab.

CDR3 DNA sequence: TGTGCCAGCAGCTCGTTCGAATATGGGGACATTAGGAACACTGAAGCTTTCTTT. Encoded protein: CASSSFEYGDIRNTEAFF. This chain uses TRBV7-9 with TRBJ1-1; perhaps TRBD1 as D (6 bases). The CDR3 has 18 amino acids. V gave up 4 bases and J gave up 1 base, with 22 bases separating them. Germline V gives CDR1 SEHNR, CDR2 FQNEAQ (reference sequence).